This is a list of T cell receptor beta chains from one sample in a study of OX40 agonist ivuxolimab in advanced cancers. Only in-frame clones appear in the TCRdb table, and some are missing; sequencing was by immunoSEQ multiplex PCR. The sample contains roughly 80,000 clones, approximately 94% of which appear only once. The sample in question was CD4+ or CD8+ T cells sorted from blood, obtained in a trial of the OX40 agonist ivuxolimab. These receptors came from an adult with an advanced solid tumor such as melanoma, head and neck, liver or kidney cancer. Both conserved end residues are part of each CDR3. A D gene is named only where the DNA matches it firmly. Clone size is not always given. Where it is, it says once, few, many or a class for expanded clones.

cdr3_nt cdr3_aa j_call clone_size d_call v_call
TGTGCCTGGAGTACCGGACAAACCCCGCGGGAGACCCAGTACTTC CAWSTGQTPRETQYF TRBJ2-5 . . TRBV30
TGTGCCAGCAGCCAAGAATCGGCCCCGAACACTGAAGCTTTCTTT CASSQESAPNTEAFF TRBJ1-1 . . TRBV14
TGCGCCAGCAGCCAATTGACAGGTGAGGTCTCTGGGGCCAACGTCCTGACTTTC CASSQLTGEVSGANVLTF TRBJ2-6 . . TRBV4-1
TGTGCCAGTAGTATAGGGTTTGGAGAAATTAATGAAGCTTTCTTT CASSIGFGEINEAFF TRBJ1-1 . . TRBV19
TGTGCCAGCAGCTTGCTGGGCCTTCTGGCAGATACGCAGTATTTT CASSLLGLLADTQYF TRBJ2-3 . . TRBV5-8
TGCGCCAGCAGATATAGCGGGAAGCTACAAGAGACCCAGTACTTC CASRYSGKLQETQYF TRBJ2-5 . TRBD2 TRBV4-3
TGCGCCAGCAGCCAAGACTTCGGGGGTCGGGAGACCCAGTACTTC CASSQDFGGRETQYF TRBJ2-5 . . TRBV4-1
TGTGCCAGCAGCCCTCGCGATGAAGACAGAGCCACTGAAGCTTTCTTT CASSPRDEDRATEAFF TRBJ1-1 . . TRBV7-2
TGTGCCAGCAGCGCCTCCAAGGGCGGGAGATCCTACAATGAGCAGTTCTTC CASSASKGGRSYNEQFF TRBJ2-1 . TRBD2 TRBV9
TGTGCCAGCAGTTATTTCCTGGCCGTACAGGGGGCTGATGGGACTGAAGCTTTCTTT CASSYFLAVQGADGTEAFF TRBJ1-1 once TRBD1 TRBV28
TGTGCCAGCAGTGAATGGGCCGGGGCGGGGGCCTACGAGCAGTACTTC CASSEWAGAGAYEQYF TRBJ2-7 . TRBD2 TRBV2
TGCGCCAGCAGCTTTGCAGGGGCCGGGGAGCTGTTTTTT CASSFAGAGELFF TRBJ2-2 . . TRBV5-1
TGTGCCAGCAGCTTAGGGACAGGTTATGGCTACACCTTC CASSLGTGYGYTF TRBJ1-2 . TRBD1 TRBV7-6
TGCAGCGTCCCATGGGCAGGGGGCGAAGGGACAGATACGCAGTATTTT CSVPWAGGEGTDTQYF TRBJ2-3 . TRBD1 TRBV29-1
TGTGCCAGCAGGGAACAGGGGCCTCCAGACACCGGGGAGCTGTTTTTT CASREQGPPDTGELFF TRBJ2-2 . TRBD1 TRBV2
TGTGCCAGCAGCGTAGGGGGTAGCGGCGAGGAGCTGTTTTTT CASSVGGSGEELFF TRBJ2-2 . . TRBV9
TGTGCCAGCAGTGAATGGTCTTACGGGGGTCAAGAGACCCAGTACTTC CASSEWSYGGQETQYF TRBJ2-5 . . TRBV25-1
TGTGCCAGCAGCACCACAGTGAACACTGAAGCTTTCTTT CASSTTVNTEAFF TRBJ1-1 . . TRBV7-9
TGTGCCAGCAGTTTATCTCCAGGGGGCTACGAGCAGTACTTC CASSLSPGGYEQYF TRBJ2-7 . TRBD1 TRBV27
TGTGCCAGCAAATGGGTGTCTGGGGCCAACGTCCTGACTTTC CASKWVSGANVLTF TRBJ2-6 . . TRBV27
TGTGCCAGCAGCGCGGGGGGACAGGGACCCAATCAGCCCCAGCATTTT CASSAGGQGPNQPQHF TRBJ1-5 . TRBD1 TRBV5-5
TGTGCCAGCAGCTTGGAAAGGGGCTCCTATAATTCACCCCTCCACTTT CASSLERGSYNSPLHF TRBJ1-6 . . TRBV7-2
TGTGCCAGCAGCCAAGATATGACAGACGCTGAAAAACTGTTTTTT CASSQDMTDAEKLFF TRBJ1-4 few . TRBV4-2
TGTGCCATCTCAGAGGTGAACACTGAAGCTTTCTTT CAISEVNTEAFF TRBJ1-1 . . TRBV28
TGTGCCAGTAGTATTCGTGGGACTTCCCTAGCCATTTTTCATGAGCAGTTCTTC CASSIRGTSLAIFHEQFF TRBJ2-1 . . TRBV19
TGTGCTAGCAGCCCGGGACTCTTCCCCCCGGAGCTGTTTTTT CASSPGLFPPELFF TRBJ2-2 once . TRBV7-7
TGCGCCAGCAGTCCCCGCCCGGACTTAGGGCCACGGGACATTCCGTCTAACTATGGCTACACCTTC CASSPRPDLGPRDIPSNYGYTF TRBJ1-2 . . TRBV23-1
TGTGCCTCCAAGATGCAGGGTAATCCTGGGGCCAACGTCCTGACTTTC CASKMQGNPGANVLTF TRBJ2-6 . . TRBV28
TGTGCCAGCAGTGAAGCTGCGGGAGTTACCTACAATGAGCAGTTCTTC CASSEAAGVTYNEQFF TRBJ2-1 . TRBD2 TRBV6-1
TGTGCCAGCAGTGAAGCGCAGTCAACAGGGTGGTACGAGCAGTACTTC CASSEAQSTGWYEQYF TRBJ2-7 . . TRBV6-1
TGTGCCAGCAGTCCACTAGCGTTCGGCTCCTACAATGAGCAGTTCTTC CASSPLAFGSYNEQFF TRBJ2-1 . TRBD2 TRBV7-9
TGTGCCAGCAGTTATAGGGGACAGGGGAACACTGAAGCTTTCTTT CASSYRGQGNTEAFF TRBJ1-1 once TRBD1 TRBV6-5
TGTGCCAGCAGCAATGACTACGAGCAGTACTTC CASSNDYEQYF TRBJ2-7 . . TRBV7-2
TGTGCCAGCACCAACTTAGCGGGGAGCTACAATGAGCAGTTCTTC CASTNLAGSYNEQFF TRBJ2-1 once TRBD2 TRBV27
TGTGCCAGCGGGGGCAGGGGGTTAGGTCAGCCCCAGCATTTT CASGGRGLGQPQHF TRBJ1-5 . TRBD1 TRBV27
TGTGCCAGCAGCTTAGGGATAGTCGGAGGGATCGAGGGCTACACCTTC CASSLGIVGGIEGYTF TRBJ1-2 . . TRBV7-6
TGTGCCAGCAGCCTGGAAGGAGGGGGCGGTCAGCCCCAGCATTTT CASSLEGGGGQPQHF TRBJ1-5 . TRBD1 TRBV7-9
TGTGCCAGCAGCTTAGGGGGGGACGAGCAGTACTTC CASSLGGDEQYF TRBJ2-7 . . TRBV7-9
TGTGCCAGTTCGACAGGGACCTCCTACGAGCAGTACTTC CASSTGTSYEQYF TRBJ2-7 . TRBD1 TRBV27
TGTGCCAGCGGAATCCCTGGAGGCCGAAACAATGAGCAGTTCTTC CASGIPGGRNNEQFF TRBJ2-1 . . TRBV6-6
TGTGCCAGCAGTGAGCCATACCGGGAGCAGTTCTTC CASSEPYREQFF TRBJ2-1 . . TRBV6-1
TGTGCCAGCAGCGGGCTGGGCTTGGAGCAGTACTTC CASSGLGLEQYF TRBJ2-7 . . TRBV9
TGTGCCAGCAATCCCGGACAGATGAACACTGAAGCTTTCTTT CASNPGQMNTEAFF TRBJ1-1 few . TRBV9
TGTGCCTGGAGTGTTCCGGGACCTCAGATTTTT CAWSVPGPQIF TRBJ1-4 . . TRBV30
TGTGCCAGCAGCCCCGGGACTAGCGCTTACAATGAGCAGTTCTTC CASSPGTSAYNEQFF TRBJ2-1 . TRBD2 TRBV27
TGTGCCAGCAGCGTAACCAGCGGGAGGTCAGAGACCCAGTACTTC CASSVTSGRSETQYF TRBJ2-5 . TRBD2 TRBV9
TGTGCCAGCAGCCCTCAAGGGGGGCTGGTCACTGAAGCTTTCTTT CASSPQGGLVTEAFF TRBJ1-1 . . TRBV9
TGTGCCAGCAGTTCCCCGGGACAGGGAGAGCCCCAGCATTTT CASSSPGQGEPQHF TRBJ1-5 . TRBD1 TRBV6-5
TGTGCCAGCCTTAGACAGGGGCTCGGAAACACCATATATTTT CASLRQGLGNTIYF TRBJ1-3 . TRBD1 TRBV2